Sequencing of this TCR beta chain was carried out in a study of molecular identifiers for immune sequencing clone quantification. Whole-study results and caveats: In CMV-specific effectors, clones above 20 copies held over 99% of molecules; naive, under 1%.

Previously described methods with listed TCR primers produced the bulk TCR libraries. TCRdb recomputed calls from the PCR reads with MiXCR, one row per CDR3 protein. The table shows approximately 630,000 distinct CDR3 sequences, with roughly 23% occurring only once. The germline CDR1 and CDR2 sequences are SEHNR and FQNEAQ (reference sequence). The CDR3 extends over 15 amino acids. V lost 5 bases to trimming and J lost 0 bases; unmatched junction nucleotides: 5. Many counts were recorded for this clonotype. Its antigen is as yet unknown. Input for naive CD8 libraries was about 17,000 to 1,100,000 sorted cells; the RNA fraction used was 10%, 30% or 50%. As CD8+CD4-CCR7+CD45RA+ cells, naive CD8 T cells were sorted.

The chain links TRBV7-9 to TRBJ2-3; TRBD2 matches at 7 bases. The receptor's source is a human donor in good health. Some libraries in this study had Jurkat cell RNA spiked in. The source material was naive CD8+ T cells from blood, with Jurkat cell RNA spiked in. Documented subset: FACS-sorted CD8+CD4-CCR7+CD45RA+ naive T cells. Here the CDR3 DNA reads TGTGCCAGCAGCCCTAGCGGTTCTAGCACAGATACGCAGTATTTT. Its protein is CASSPSGSSTDTQYF.